These 30 T cell receptor beta chains share one sample of origin, sequenced in a study of response to subunit inactivated influenza vaccine. TCRdb fed the RT-PCR reads into MiXCR, producing one record per CDR3 protein. The sample has approximately 300,000 distinct CDR3 sequences, about 20% seen once; the top ten hold 10%. Sample: PBMCs from blood, taken less than 22 months after vaccination. Source of these receptors: a man between 50 and 75 years old who received an inactivated influenza vaccine.

The rearrangement joins TRBV23-1 to TRBJ1-4; D may be TRBD1 (6 bases). TRBV23-1 is an ORF, and what it does is uncertain. V lost 4 bases, J lost 4 bases, and 19 bases lay in between. The CDR3 sequence is 17 residues long. The CDR3 spells CASSPGEFGTHNEKLFF. Written as DNA, the CDR3 is TGCGCCAGCAGTCCAGGGGAATTCGGGACGCATAATGAAAAACTGTTTTTT.

A few counts support this clonotype. The V gene is TRBV9, the J gene TRBJ1-1; 7 bases fit TRBD1. The J segment lost 6 bases and the V segment lost 4 bases, leaving 9 bases of the junction unmatched. The CDR3 extends over 14 amino acids. Germline CDR1 and CDR2: SGDLS and YYNGEE. The chain's CDR3 is CASSPRQGLSEAFF. The CDR3 region has the DNA TGTGCCAGCAGCCCGAGACAGGGCTTGTCTGAAGCTTTCTTT.

This chain joins TRBV3-1 and TRBJ1-3; tentatively, D is TRBD1 (6 bases). The CDR3 has 15 amino acids. V was cut by 3 bases and J by 2 bases, with 11 bases left in between. Germline V gives CDR1 LGHDT, CDR2 YNNKEL (reference sequence). CDR3 in DNA: TGTGCCAGCAGCCACAGGGGAGGTACTGGAAACACCATATATTTT. This sequence encodes CASSHRGGTGNTIYF. The whole variable domain, remainder taken from reference TRBV3-1 and TRBJ1-3, is DTAVSQTPKYLVTQMGNDKSIKCEQNLGHDTMYWYKQDSKKFLKIMFSYNNKELIINETVPNRFSPKSPDKAHLNLHINSLELGDSAVYFCASSHRGGTGNTIYFGEGSWLTVV.

The chain joins TRBV7-6 to TRBJ2-1; TRBD1 matches 9 bases. The CDR3 contains 15 residues. The V gene's germline CDR1 is SGHVS and CDR2 FNYEAQ. The trim removed 6 bases at V and 6 bases at J, leaving 9 bases unmatched. CDR3: CASSSGQGQSNEQFF. CDR3 bases: TGTGCCAGCAGTTCAGGACAGGGGCAGTCCAATGAGCAGTTCTTC.

This chain joins TRBV20-1 and TRBJ2-1, with D perhaps matching TRBD1 (6 bases). Per the germline V gene, CDR1 is DFQATT and CDR2 is SNEGSKA (reference sequence). The length of the CDR3 is 14 residues. Deletions cut 4 bases from V and 4 bases from J, with 14 bases between. For the CDR3, the DNA is TGCAGTGCTATACAGTGGACAGATTACAATGAGCAGTTCTTC. Its protein product is CSAIQWTDYNEQFF.

V gene TRBV5-1 combines with J gene TRBJ2-1; the D gene is possibly TRBD2 (5 bases). CDR1 is SGHRS, CDR2 YFSETQ, per germline. The CDR3 consists of 13 residues. Trimming took 8 bases from V and 4 from J, leaving 13 bases between them. The CDR3 protein is CASHRTDYNEQFF. CDR3 nucleotide sequence: TGCGCCAGTCACCGGACTGATTACAATGAGCAGTTCTTC.

V usage is TRBV7-2 and J usage is TRBJ2-5; 8 bases line up with TRBD1. Germline V gene data show CDR1 as SGHTA and CDR2 as FQGNSA. The V and J ends lost 6 bases and 5 bases, in that order; junction bases with no gene match: 5. The CDR3 is made up of 13 amino acids. This CDR3 reads CASRRTGTETQYF. DNA for the CDR3: TGTGCCAGCAGAAGGACAGGGACGGAGACCCAGTACTTC.

The rearrangement uses TRBV6-1 and TRBJ2-6; 10 bases align to TRBD1. Per germline, CDR1 MNHNS and CDR2 SASEGT. This CDR3 comprises 15 residues. The trim removed 4 bases at V and 13 bases at J, leaving 10 bases unmatched. In DNA, the CDR3 is TGTGCCAGCAGTGCGGACAGGGGGGCATCTATTGTCCTGACTTTC. Encoded protein: CASSADRGASIVLTF.

The chain has TRBV4-2 and TRBJ1-5, with no clear D. The ends were cut back, 0 bases at V and 4 bases at J, with 10 bases in the middle. CDR1 is LGHNA and CDR2 is YNFKEQ in the germline V gene. The CDR3 runs 15 residues. The CDR3 protein is CASSQDRAVNQPQHF. CDR3 DNA: TGTGCCAGCAGCCAAGATAGGGCGGTGAATCAGCCCCAGCATTTT.

This rearrangement joins TRBV7-9 to TRBJ2-2; no firm D call. Germline CDR1 SEHNR, CDR2 FQNEAQ (reference sequence). This CDR3 comprises 16 residues. The V gene lost 2 bases and the J gene lost 1 base, with 11 bases spanning the gap. The CDR3 protein is CASSLLGTLNTGELFF. The CDR3, as DNA: TGTGCCAGCAGCTTACTCGGCACTTTGAACACCGGGGAGCTGTTTTTT.

This clonotype occurred many times. CDR3 residues: CASSRSPGGQLNTEAFF. CDR3 DNA: TGCGCCAGCAGCCGATCCCCCGGGGGGCAGTTGAACACTGAAGCTTTCTTT. The V and J genes are TRBV5-1 and TRBJ1-1; D is possibly TRBD1 (6 bases). The CDR3 length is 17 residues. With 4 bases removed from V and 0 bases from J, the gap between germline ends came to 19 bases. CDR1 is SGHRS and CDR2 is YFSETQ in the germline V gene. The variable domain in full, completed from reference TRBV5-1 and TRBJ1-1, reads KAGVTQTPRYLIKTRGQQVTLSCSPISGHRSVSWYQQTPGQGLQFLFEYFSETQRNKGNFPGRFSGRQFSNSRSEMNVSTLELGDSALYLCASSRSPGGQLNTEAFFGQGTRLTVV.

This clonotype was counted between two and nine times. One end of the junction fails to match germline, which may point to a read error. The V and J genes are TRBV4-3 and TRBJ1-1; 7 nucleotides align to TRBD1. Germline V gene sequence: CDR1 LGHNA, CDR2 YSLEER. There are 14 residues in the CDR3. The CDR3 here is CASSLARGNTETFF. The CDR3 DNA reads TGCGCCAGCAGCTTAGCCAGGGGGAACACTGAAACTTTCTTT.

This clonotype was seen more than once but under ten times. The chain joins TRBV7-2 to TRBJ2-7; 14 nucleotides align to TRBD2. This CDR3 contains 15 residues. Trimming cost V 5 bases and J 6 bases; bases outside gene matches: 6. CDR1 SGHTA and CDR2 FQGNSA come from the germline V gene. CDR3 sequence (DNA): TGTGCCAGCAGCACGGGACTAGCGGGAGTCATCGAGCAGTACTTC. Translated: CASSTGLAGVIEQYF.

This clonotype came up a few times. The chain joins TRBV12-3 or TRBV12-4 to TRBJ1-2; D not certain. V dropped 8 bases and J dropped 2 bases, with 12 bases sitting between them. The CDR3 contains 13 residues. The CDR3, as DNA: TGTGCCAGCTCCCCAGAAAGGAACTATGGCTACACCTTC. It encodes CASSPERNYGYTF.

The chain links TRBV6-2 or TRBV6-3 to TRBJ2-1; no clear D. The germline gives CDR1 MNHEY, CDR2 SVGEGT. V shed 8 bases and J shed 0 bases, with 8 bases lying between them. The CDR3 is made up of 13 amino acids. The CDR3 DNA reads as TGTGCCAGCCTAGAACCCTCCTACAATGAGCAGTTCTTC. Translation: CASLEPSYNEQFF.

V usage is TRBV11-2 and J usage is TRBJ2-5, with no clear D. The V end was cut by 5 bases, the J end by 1 base, with 14 bases between. The CDR3 has 15 amino acids. Germline CDR1 SGHAT, CDR2 FQNNGV. This CDR3 reads CASSQTPGAQETQYF. CDR3 nucleotide sequence: TGTGCCAGCAGCCAGACACCGGGCGCCCAAGAGACCCAGTACTTC.

This clonotype was counted at least ten times. The gene calls are TRBV2 and TRBJ1-2; D not resolved. Trimming pared 1 base from V and 1 base from J, leaving 10 bases between. Germline CDR1 and CDR2: SNHLY and FYNNEI. CDR3 size: 15 residues. CDR3 in DNA: TGTGCCAGCAGTGAAGGCTCAGAGTTTAACTATGGCTACACCTTC. It translates to CASSEGSEFNYGYTF.

The V and J genes are TRBV20-1 and TRBJ1-3; D might be TRBD1 (6 bases). Germline V CDR1 and CDR2: DFQATT, SNEGSKA (reference sequence). The germline V and J ends were trimmed by 6 bases and 0 bases, with 12 bases remaining between them. The CDR3 is 14 residues long. In DNA form, the CDR3 reads TGCAGTGCCAGTAGGGGGGCCTCTGGAAACACCATATATTTT. Translating it yields CSASRGASGNTIYF.

In this sample, this clonotype turned up a few times. CDR3 amino acids: CSASLSAGRPMYNEQFF. In DNA, the CDR3 is TGCAGTGCTAGTCTCTCGGCTGGACGACCGATGTACAATGAGCAGTTCTTC. The rearrangement uses TRBV20-1 and TRBJ2-1; unclear D gene. Trimming cost V 3 bases and J 4 bases, with 22 bases left between them. Germline V gene lookup returns CDR1 DFQATT and CDR2 SNEGSKA (reference sequence). This CDR3 region has 17 residues.

This clonotype was seen many times. The chain has TRBV4-1 and TRBJ1-5, with D hard to call. Trimming cost V 0 bases and J 4 bases, with 4 bases left between them. This CDR3 spans 13 amino acids. Looked up from germline, CDR1 is MGHRA and CDR2 is YSYEKL. Written as DNA, the CDR3 is TGCGCCAGCAGCCAAGAGGCTAATCAGCCCCAGCATTTT. Translating it yields CASSQEANQPQHF.

The rearrangement uses TRBV7-2 and TRBJ1-4; 9 positions match TRBD1. V was pared by 5 bases and J by 7 bases, with 8 bases of the junction left unmatched. CDR3 length: 15 residues. CDR1 is SGHTA, CDR2 FQGNSA, per germline. The CDR3 nucleotides are TGTGCCAGCAGCCCTAGGGGGACAGGGAGTGAAAAACTGTTTTTT. Protein sequence: CASSPRGTGSEKLFF.

In this sample, this clonotype turned up a few times. The chain joins TRBV5-1 to TRBJ2-7; 7 bases are shared with TRBD1. V was pared by 0 bases and J by 2 bases, with 2 bases of the junction left unmatched. The germline V gene has CDR1 SGHRS and CDR2 YFSETQ. The length of the CDR3 is 14 residues. CDR3 in DNA: TGCGCCAGCAGCTTGGACCAGGGGGCCTACGAGCAGTACTTC. Encoded protein: CASSLDQGAYEQYF.

The rearrangement uses TRBV5-4 and TRBJ2-3; maybe TRBD1 (6 bases). Trimming pared 3 bases from V and 4 bases from J, leaving 15 bases between. CDR3 length: 15 amino acids. CDR1 and CDR2 from the germline V gene are SGHNT and YYREEE (reference sequence). The CDR3 sequence is CASSSVGALADTQYF. CDR3 coding DNA: TGTGCCAGCAGCTCGGTGGGGGCCTTGGCAGATACGCAGTATTTT.

This clonotype came up a few times. The rearrangement links TRBV3-1 to TRBJ2-1, with D uncertain. The V gene lost 0 bases and the J gene lost 0 bases, with 9 bases spanning the gap. Per germline, CDR1 LGHDT and CDR2 YNNKEL (reference sequence). The CDR3 spans 16 residues. For the CDR3, the DNA is TGTGCCAGCAGCCAAGATGGCCACATCTCCTACAATGAGCAGTTCTTC. This encodes CASSQDGHISYNEQFF.

The chain combines TRBV5-4 with TRBJ2-1; 13 bases are shared with TRBD2. V shed 2 bases, J shed 8 bases, and the junction held 4 bases outside the gene matches. This CDR3 contains 15 residues. In germline, CDR1 is SGHNT, CDR2 YYREEE (reference sequence). The CDR3 DNA is TGTGCCAGCAGCTTCACTAGCGGGAGGGAGGATGAGCAGTTCTTC. The encoded protein is CASSFTSGREDEQFF. Filled out from reference TRBV5-4 and TRBJ2-1, the complete variable domain reads ETGVTQSPTHLIKTRGQQVTLRCSSQSGHNTVSWYQQALGQGPQFIFQYYREEENGRGNFPPRFSGLQFPNYSSELNVNALELDDSALYLCASSFTSGREDEQFFGPGTRLTVL.

The chain combines TRBV11-2 with TRBJ2-1; D is perhaps TRBD2 (5 bases). Trimming took 1 base from V and 1 from J, leaving 11 bases between them. This CDR3 is 16 amino acids long. Germline V gene data show CDR1 as SGHAT and CDR2 as FQNNGV. In nucleotides, the CDR3 is TGTGCCAGCAGCTTAGGGGCTAGCCTGTCCTACAATGAGCAGTTCTTC. Its translation is CASSLGASLSYNEQFF.

This clonotype was seen a few times. V usage is TRBV12-3 or TRBV12-4 and J usage is TRBJ2-5; 9 bases map to TRBD1. Germline trimming cut 7 bases from V and 3 bases from J; bases unmatched to any gene: 6. CDR3 size: 14 residues. The CDR3 DNA is TGTGCCAGCAATATACAGGGGGCCAAAGAGACCCAGTACTTC. Protein: CASNIQGAKETQYF.

This clonotype was detected once. This chain links TRBV11-2 with TRBJ2-5, with D uncertain. This CDR3 is built from 12 residues. V gave up 5 bases and J gave up 5 bases, with 9 bases separating them. Per the germline V gene, CDR1 is SGHAT and CDR2 is FQNNGV. In DNA, the CDR3 is TGTGCCAGCAGCCCCCCAGAGGAGACCCAGTACTTC. Protein: CASSPPEETQYF.

This clonotype was observed a few times. V and J are TRBV9 and TRBJ2-3; D gene uncertain. Trimming removed 2 bases from V and 3 bases from J, with 13 bases in between. The germline V gene encodes CDR1 SGDLS and CDR2 YYNGEE. This CDR3 region has 15 residues. CDR3 residues: CASSVYGARTDTQYF. The CDR3 coding sequence is TGTGCCAGCAGCGTTTATGGAGCGAGGACAGATACGCAGTATTTT.

There are a few counts of this clonotype. The chain links TRBV10-3 to TRBJ2-4; 8 bases align to TRBD1. The CDR3 is 12 residues long. Germline CDR1 ENHRY, CDR2 SYGVKD. V was clipped by 5 bases and J by 8 bases; unmatched bases: 2. The CDR3: CAISPTGDIQYF. CDR3 bases: TGTGCCATCAGTCCGACAGGGGACATTCAGTACTTC.